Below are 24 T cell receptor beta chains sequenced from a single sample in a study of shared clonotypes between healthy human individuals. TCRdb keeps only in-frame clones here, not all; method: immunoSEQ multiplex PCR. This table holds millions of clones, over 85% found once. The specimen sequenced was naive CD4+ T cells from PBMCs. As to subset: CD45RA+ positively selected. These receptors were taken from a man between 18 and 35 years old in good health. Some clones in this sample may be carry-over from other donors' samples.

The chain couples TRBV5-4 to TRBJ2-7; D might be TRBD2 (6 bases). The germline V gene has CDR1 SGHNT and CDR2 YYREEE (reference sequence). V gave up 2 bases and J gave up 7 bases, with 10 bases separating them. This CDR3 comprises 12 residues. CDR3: CASSFLGGEQYF. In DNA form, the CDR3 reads TGTGCCAGCAGCTTCCTGGGGGGAGAGCAGTACTTC.

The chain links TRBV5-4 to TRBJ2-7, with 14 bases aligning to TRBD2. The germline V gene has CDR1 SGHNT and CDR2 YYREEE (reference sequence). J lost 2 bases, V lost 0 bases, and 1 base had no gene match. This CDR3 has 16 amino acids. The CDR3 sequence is CASSLEGLAGAYEQYF. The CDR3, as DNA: TGTGCCAGCAGCTTGGAGGGACTAGCGGGAGCCTACGAGCAGTACTTC.

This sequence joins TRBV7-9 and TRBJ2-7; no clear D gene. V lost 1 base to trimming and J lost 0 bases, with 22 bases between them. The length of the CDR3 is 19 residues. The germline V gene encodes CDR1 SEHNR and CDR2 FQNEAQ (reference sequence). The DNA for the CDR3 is TGTGCCAGCAGCTTAGGAGGATTGGGCGCGCCCCGGAGCTCCTACGAGCAGTACTTC. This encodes CASSLGGLGAPRSSYEQYF.

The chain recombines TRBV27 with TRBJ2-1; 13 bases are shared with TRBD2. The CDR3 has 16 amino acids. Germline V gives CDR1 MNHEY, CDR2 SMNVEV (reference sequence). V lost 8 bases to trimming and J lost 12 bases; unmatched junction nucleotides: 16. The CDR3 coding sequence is TGTGCCAGCCAAACGAGGACTAGCGGGAGTGCCTTGGGGCAGTTCTTC. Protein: CASQTRTSGSALGQFF.

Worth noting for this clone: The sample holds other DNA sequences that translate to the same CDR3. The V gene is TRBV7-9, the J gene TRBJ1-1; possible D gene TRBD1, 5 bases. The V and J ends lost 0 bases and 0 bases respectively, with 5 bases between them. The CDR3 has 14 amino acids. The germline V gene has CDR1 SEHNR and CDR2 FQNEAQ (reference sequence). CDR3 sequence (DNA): TGTGCCAGCAGCTTAGCGGGGCTGAACACTGAAGCTTTCTTT. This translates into CASSLAGLNTEAFF.

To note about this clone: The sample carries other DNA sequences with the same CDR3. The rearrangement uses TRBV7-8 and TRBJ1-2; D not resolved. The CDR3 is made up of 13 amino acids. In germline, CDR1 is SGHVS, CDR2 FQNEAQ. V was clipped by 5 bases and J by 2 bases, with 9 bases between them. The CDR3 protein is CASSPGANYGYTF. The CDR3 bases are TGTGCCAGCAGCCCCGGAGCAAACTATGGCTACACCTTC. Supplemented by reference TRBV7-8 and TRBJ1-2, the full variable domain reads GAGVSQSPRYKVAKRGQDVALRCDPISGHVSLFWYQQALGQGPEFLTYFQNEAQLDKSGLPSDRFFAERPEGSVSTLKIQRTQQEDSAVYLCASSPGANYGYTFGSGTRLTVV.

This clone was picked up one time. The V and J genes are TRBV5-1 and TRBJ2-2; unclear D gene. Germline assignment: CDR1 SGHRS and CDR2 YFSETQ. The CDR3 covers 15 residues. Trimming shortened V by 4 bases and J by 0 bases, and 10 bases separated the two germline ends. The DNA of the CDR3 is TGCGCCAGCAGCCCTCTCGACCCGAACACCGGGGAGCTGTTTTTT. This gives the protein CASSPLDPNTGELFF. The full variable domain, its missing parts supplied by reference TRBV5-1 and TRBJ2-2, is KAGVTQTPRYLIKTRGQQVTLSCSPISGHRSVSWYQQTPGQGLQFLFEYFSETQRNKGNFPGRFSGRQFSNSRSEMNVSTLELGDSALYLCASSPLDPNTGELFFGEGSRLTVL.

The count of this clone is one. CDR3 nucleotides: TGTGTCAGAAGTCGACAGGGGCTAAATGAAAAACTGTTTTTT. It is translated as CVRSRQGLNEKLFF. This chain uses TRBV7-5 with TRBJ1-4; the listed D gene, TRBD1, was not tested against the DNA. TRBV7-5 is described as a pseudogene. The CDR3 extends over 14 amino acids.

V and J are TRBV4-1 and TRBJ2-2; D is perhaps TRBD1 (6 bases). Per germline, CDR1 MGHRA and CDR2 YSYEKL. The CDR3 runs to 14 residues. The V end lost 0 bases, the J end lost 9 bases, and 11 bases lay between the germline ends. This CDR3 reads CASSQETGQRELFF. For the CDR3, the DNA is TGCGCCAGCAGCCAAGAAACAGGGCAACGGGAGCTGTTTTTT.

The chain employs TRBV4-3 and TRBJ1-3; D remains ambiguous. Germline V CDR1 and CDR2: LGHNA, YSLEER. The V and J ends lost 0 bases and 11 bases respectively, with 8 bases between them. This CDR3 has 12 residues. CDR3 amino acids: CASSQEGSAIYF. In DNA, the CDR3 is TGCGCCAGCAGCCAAGAGGGGTCTGCCATATATTTT.

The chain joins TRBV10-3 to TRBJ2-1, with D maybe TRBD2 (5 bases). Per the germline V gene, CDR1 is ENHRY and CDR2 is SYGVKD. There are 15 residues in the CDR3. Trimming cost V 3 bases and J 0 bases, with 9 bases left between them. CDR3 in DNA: TGTGCCATCAGTGAAACGGGGAGCTCCTACAATGAGCAGTTCTTC. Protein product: CAISETGSSYNEQFF.

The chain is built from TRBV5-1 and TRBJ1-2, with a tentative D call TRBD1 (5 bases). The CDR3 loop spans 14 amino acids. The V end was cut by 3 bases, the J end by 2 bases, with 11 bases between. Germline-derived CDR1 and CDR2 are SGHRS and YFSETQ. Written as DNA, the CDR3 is TGCGCCAGCAGCTGGGGGGATTCGAACTATGGCTACACCTTC. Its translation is CASSWGDSNYGYTF.

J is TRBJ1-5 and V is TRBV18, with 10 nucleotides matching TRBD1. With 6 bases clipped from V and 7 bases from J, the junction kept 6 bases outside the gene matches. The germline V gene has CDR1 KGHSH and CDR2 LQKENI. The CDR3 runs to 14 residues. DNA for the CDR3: TGTGCCAGCTCCCTCGACAGGGGGCACCAGCCCCAGCATTTT. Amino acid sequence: CASSLDRGHQPQHF.

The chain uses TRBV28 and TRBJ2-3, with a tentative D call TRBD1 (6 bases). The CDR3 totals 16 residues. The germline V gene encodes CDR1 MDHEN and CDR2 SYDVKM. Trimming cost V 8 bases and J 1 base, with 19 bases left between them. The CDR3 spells CASGTRLRQGTDTQYF. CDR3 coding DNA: TGTGCCAGCGGAACGAGGCTCAGACAGGGCACAGATACGCAGTATTTT.

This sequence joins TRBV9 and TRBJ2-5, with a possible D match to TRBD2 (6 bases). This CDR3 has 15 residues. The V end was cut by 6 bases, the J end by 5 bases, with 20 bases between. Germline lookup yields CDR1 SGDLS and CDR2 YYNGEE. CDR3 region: CASTPGGALGETQYF. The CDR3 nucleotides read TGTGCCAGCACCCCCGGCGGGGCCCTTGGGGAGACCCAGTACTTC. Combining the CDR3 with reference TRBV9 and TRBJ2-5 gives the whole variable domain DSGVTQTPKHLITATGQRVTLRCSPRSGDLSVYWYQQSLDQGLQFLIQYYNGEERAKGNILERFSAQQFPDLHSELNLSSLELGDSALYFCASTPGGALGETQYFGPGTRLLVL.

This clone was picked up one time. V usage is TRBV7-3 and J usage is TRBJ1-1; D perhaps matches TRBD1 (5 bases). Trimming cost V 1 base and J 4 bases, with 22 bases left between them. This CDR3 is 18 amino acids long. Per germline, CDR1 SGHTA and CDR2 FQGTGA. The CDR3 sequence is CASSLIGGQVRGITEAFF. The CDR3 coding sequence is TGTGCCAGCAGCTTAATAGGTGGCCAGGTGAGGGGAATCACTGAAGCTTTCTTT.

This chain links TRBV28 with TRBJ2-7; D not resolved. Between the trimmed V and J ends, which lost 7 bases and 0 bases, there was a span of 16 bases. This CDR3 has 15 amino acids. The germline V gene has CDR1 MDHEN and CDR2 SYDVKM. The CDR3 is CASTSKGVSSYEQYF. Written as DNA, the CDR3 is TGTGCCAGCACTTCGAAGGGTGTGAGCTCCTACGAGCAGTACTTC.

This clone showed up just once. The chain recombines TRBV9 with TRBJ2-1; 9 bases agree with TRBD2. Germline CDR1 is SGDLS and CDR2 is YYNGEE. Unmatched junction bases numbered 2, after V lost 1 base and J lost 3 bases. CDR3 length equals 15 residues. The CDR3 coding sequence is TGTGCCAGCAGCGTACAAGCGGGGGGCTACAATGAGCAGTTCTTC. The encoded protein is CASSVQAGGYNEQFF.

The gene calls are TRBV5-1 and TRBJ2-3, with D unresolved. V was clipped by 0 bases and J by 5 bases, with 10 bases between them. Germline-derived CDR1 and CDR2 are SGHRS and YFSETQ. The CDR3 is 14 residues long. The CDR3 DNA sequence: TGCGCCAGCAGCTTGGGGACCTTGGGAGATACGCAGTATTTT. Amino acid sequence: CASSLGTLGDTQYF.

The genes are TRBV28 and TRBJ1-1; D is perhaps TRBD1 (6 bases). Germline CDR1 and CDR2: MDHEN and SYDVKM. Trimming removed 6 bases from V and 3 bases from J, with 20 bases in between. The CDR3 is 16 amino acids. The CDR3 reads CASRTPAAGGHTEAFF. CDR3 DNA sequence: TGTGCCAGCAGGACGCCCGCAGCTGGGGGGCACACTGAAGCTTTCTTT.

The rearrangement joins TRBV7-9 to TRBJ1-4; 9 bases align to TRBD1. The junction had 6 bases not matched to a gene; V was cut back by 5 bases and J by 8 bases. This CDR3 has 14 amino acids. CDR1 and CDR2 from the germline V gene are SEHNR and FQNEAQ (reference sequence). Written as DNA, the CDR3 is TGTGCCAGCAGCACCGGGACAGGGCAGGAAAAACTGTTTTTT. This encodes CASSTGTGQEKLFF.

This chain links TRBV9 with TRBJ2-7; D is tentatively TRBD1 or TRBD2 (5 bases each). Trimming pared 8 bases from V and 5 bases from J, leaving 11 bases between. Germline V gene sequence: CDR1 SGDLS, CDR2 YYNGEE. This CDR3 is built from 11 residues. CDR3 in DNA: TGTGCCAGGATGGGGGTCCACGAGCAGTACTTC. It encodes CARMGVHEQYF.

The CDR3 is CASSLRTGGLGDTQYF. CDR3 in DNA: TGTGCCAGCAGCTTAAGGACAGGGGGGTTAGGGGATACGCAGTATTTT. The chain is built from TRBV11-2 and TRBJ2-3; 10 nucleotides agree with TRBD1. The CDR3 covers 16 residues. V shed 2 bases and J 6 bases; nucleotides not matched to a gene: 8. Germline CDR1 SGHAT, CDR2 FQNNGV.

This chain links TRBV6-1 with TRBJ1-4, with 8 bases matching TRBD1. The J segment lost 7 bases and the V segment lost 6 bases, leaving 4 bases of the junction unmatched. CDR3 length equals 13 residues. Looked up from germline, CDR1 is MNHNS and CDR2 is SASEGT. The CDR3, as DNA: TGTGCCAGCAGGGCAGGGGGCTCTGAAAAACTGTTTTTT. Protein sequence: CASRAGGSEKLFF.